Below are 31 T cell receptor beta chains sequenced from a single sample in a study of monozygotic twins with cystic fibrosis. TCRdb's copy holds only in-frame clones and misses some; the assay was immunoSEQ multiplex PCR. In the table there are tens of thousands of clones, about 80% of which are singletons. Sequencing was done on a sample of blood. Every receptor here comes from a girl aged 2 to 10 with cystic fibrosis.

V usage is TRBV7-8 and J usage is TRBJ2-4, with 9 bases identical to TRBD1. The germline gives CDR1 SGHVS, CDR2 FQNEAQ. The CDR3 is 14 amino acids. V lost 4 bases and J lost 6; bases outside the gene matches: 4. For the CDR3, the DNA is TGTGCCAGCAGCTCCAGGACAGGGGCAAACATTCAGTACTTC. It codes for CASSSRTGANIQYF.

This clone has more than one count but fewer than ten. The chain employs TRBV6-6 and TRBJ2-1; 7 bases are a match to TRBD2. The junction had 10 bases not matched to a gene; V was cut back by 4 bases and J by 7 bases. The CDR3 runs 15 residues. Germline CDR1 reads MNHNY; CDR2 reads SVGAGI (reference sequence). The CDR3, as DNA: TGTGCCAGCAGTTTACGGGAGGCTCTGGGAAATGAGCAGTTCTTC. This gives the protein CASSLREALGNEQFF.

The chain joins TRBV11-2 to TRBJ2-7; D possibly uses TRBD1 or TRBD2 (5 bases each). Germline lookup yields CDR1 SGHAT and CDR2 FQNNGV. V was clipped by 1 base and J by 0 bases, with 10 bases between them. The CDR3 contains 15 residues. DNA of the CDR3: TGTGCCAGCAGCTTAGGACCAGGGACCTCCTACGAGCAGTACTTC. This encodes CASSLGPGTSYEQYF.

The chain couples TRBV5-1 to TRBJ2-3; D gene unclear. Trimming removed 1 base at V and 2 bases at J, with 8 bases between. Germline-derived CDR1 and CDR2 are SGHRS and YFSETQ. This CDR3 spans 14 amino acids. The CDR3 sequence: CASSLRSDTDTQYF. The CDR3 DNA follows: TGCGCCAGCAGCTTGCGGTCGGACACAGATACGCAGTATTTT.

The gene calls are TRBV6-5 and TRBJ1-1, with D tentatively TRBD1 (6 bases). Germline V gives CDR1 MNHEY, CDR2 SVGAGI. V lost 4 bases and J lost 0, with 12 bases in between. The CDR3 runs 15 residues. The CDR3 DNA is TGTGCCAGCAGTTCCCAGGGGATGATGAACACTGAAGCTTTCTTT. The encoded protein is CASSSQGMMNTEAFF.

The CDR3 reads CASSEAGLYNEQFF. CDR3 DNA sequence: TGTGCCAGCTCCGAAGCGGGGCTATACAATGAGCAGTTCTTC. V is TRBV2 and J is TRBJ2-1; 7 bases align to TRBD2. With V trimmed by 8 bases and J by 4 bases, 8 bases remained unmatched. Germline-derived CDR1 and CDR2 are SNHLY and FYNNEI. The CDR3 covers 14 residues.

This clone showed up just once. CDR3 DNA sequence: TGTGCCAGTAGCGGGGACAGAAGGTTAAACACTGAAGCTTTCTTT. Translated: CASSGDRRLNTEAFF. The V gene is TRBV19, the J gene TRBJ1-1; 7 bases line up with TRBD1. The CDR3 runs to 15 residues. The ends lost 6 bases at V and 2 bases at J; junction bases unmatched: 9. The germline V gene encodes CDR1 LNHDA and CDR2 SQIVND (reference sequence).

This clone has only a few counts. The chain uses TRBV29-1 and TRBJ1-1, with D possibly being TRBD1 (5 bases). The CDR3 sequence is 13 residues long. In germline, CDR1 is SQVTM, CDR2 ANQGSEA. V was trimmed by 5 bases and J by 5 bases, leaving 15 bases between them. The CDR3 protein is CSVSEGPGTEAFF. Written as DNA, the CDR3 is TGCAGCGTTAGCGAGGGTCCAGGGACTGAAGCTTTCTTT.

The CDR3 DNA reads TGTGCCAGCAGCTCGAACCCAGTCTCACCCCTCCACTTT. It codes for CASSSNPVSPLHF. V gene TRBV7-3 combines with J gene TRBJ1-6; D is unclear. CDR3 length: 13 residues. Germline-derived CDR1 and CDR2 are SGHTA and FQGTGA. V was cut by 4 bases and J by 10 bases, with 11 bases left in between.

This clone was seen a few times. The CDR3, as DNA: TGCGCCAGCAGCTTGGCAGGGGAGGCGAATTCACCCCTCCACTTT. Its protein product is CASSLAGEANSPLHF. The V and J genes are TRBV5-1 and TRBJ1-6; TRBD1 might be the D (6 bases). Between the trimmed V and J ends, which lost 0 bases and 7 bases, there was a span of 11 bases. CDR3 length equals 15 residues. Germline V gene data show CDR1 as SGHRS and CDR2 as YFSETQ.

The V gene is TRBV11-2, the J gene TRBJ1-1; D call uncertain. This CDR3 is 14 amino acids long. Germline values: CDR1 SGHAT, CDR2 FQNNGV. V shed 4 bases and J shed 0 bases, with 9 bases lying between them. The CDR3 is CASSSTFMNTEAFF. The CDR3 region has the DNA TGTGCCAGCAGCTCCACGTTCATGAACACTGAAGCTTTCTTT.

V gene TRBV7-2 combines with J gene TRBJ2-3; 8 nucleotides agree with TRBD1. J gave up 6 bases and V 3 bases, and 5 bases lay outside the gene matches. Germline CDR1 is SGHTA and CDR2 is FQGNSA. There are 14 residues in the CDR3. CDR3 protein: CASSFGQGGDTQYF. The CDR3 bases are TGTGCCAGCAGCTTCGGACAGGGAGGCGATACGCAGTATTTT.

The chain links TRBV14 to TRBJ2-2, with 7 bases lining up with TRBD1. The CDR3 is made up of 16 amino acids. CDR1 is SGHDN, CDR2 FVKESK, per germline. V was clipped by 2 bases and J by 1 base; unmatched bases: 4. The CDR3 is CASSQSRTGNTGELFF. The CDR3, as DNA: TGTGCCAGCAGCCAATCAAGGACAGGGAACACCGGGGAGCTGTTTTTT. Using reference TRBV14 and TRBJ2-2 for the parts outside the CDR3, the full variable domain is EAGVTQFPSHSVIEKGQTVTLRCDPISGHDNLYWYRRVMGKEIKFLLHFVKESKQDESGMPNNRFLAERTGGTYSTLKVQPAELEDSGVYFCASSQSRTGNTGELFFGEGSRLTVL.

The chain has TRBV4-1 and TRBJ1-3, with D possibly matching TRBD1 (5 bases). The CDR3 contains 15 residues. Trimming stripped 6 bases from V and 0 bases from J, with 12 bases between. Germline V gene lookup returns CDR1 MGHRA and CDR2 YSYEKL. In DNA, the CDR3 is TGCGCCAGCAGTCGAAGAGGGGACTCTGGAAACACCATATATTTT. Protein product: CASSRRGDSGNTIYF.

In its sample, this clone was seen a few times. V usage is TRBV7-6 and J usage is TRBJ1-1; 7 nucleotides match TRBD1. V shed 5 bases and J 2 bases; nucleotides not matched to a gene: 11. This CDR3 comprises 16 residues. CDR1 and CDR2 (germline): SGHVS, FNYEAQ. CDR3 nucleotide sequence: TGTGCCAGCAGCCCTACTCCGGGACAGTCTAACACTGAAGCTTTCTTT. Its protein is CASSPTPGQSNTEAFF. Variable domain in full (rest from reference TRBV7-6 and TRBJ1-1): GAGVSQSPRYKVTKRGQDVALRCDPISGHVSLYWYRQALGQGPEFLTYFNYEAQQDKSGLPNDRFSAERPEGSISTLTIQRTEQRDSAMYRCASSPTPGQSNTEAFFGQGTRLTVV.

This rearrangement joins TRBV21-1 to TRBJ1-6. TRBV21-1 is marked as a pseudogene. The CDR3 is 12 amino acids. The CDR3 here is CARKEGIAPLHF. Written as DNA, the CDR3 is TGTGCCAGGAAAGAGGGGATCGCACCCCTCCACTTT.

J is TRBJ2-7 and V is TRBV5-5; perhaps TRBD1 as D (6 bases). V dropped 4 bases and J dropped 4 bases, with 18 bases sitting between them. In germline, CDR1 is SGHKS, CDR2 YYEKEE (reference sequence). The CDR3 covers 15 residues. CDR3 sequence reads: CASSPRQAQGYEQYF. DNA for the CDR3: TGTGCCAGCAGCCCCCGACAGGCTCAGGGGTACGAGCAGTACTTC.

This clone occurred a few times. The chain links TRBV7-8 to TRBJ1-6; D unclear. This CDR3 has 13 amino acids. V lost 2 bases to trimming and J lost 7 bases, with 6 bases between them. In germline, CDR1 is SGHVS, CDR2 FQNEAQ. CDR3 sequence reads: CASSLLTNSPLHF. The CDR3, as DNA: TGTGCCAGCAGCTTACTCACGAATTCACCCCTCCACTTT.

This sequence joins TRBV6-1 and TRBJ2-5; possibly TRBD1 for D (6 bases). Deletions cut 7 bases from V and 2 bases from J, with 14 bases between. There are 14 residues in the CDR3. The germline gives CDR1 MNHNS, CDR2 SASEGT. CDR3 sequence (DNA): TGTGCCAGCACTAGGACAGCATCTCAAGAGACCCAGTACTTC. This translates into CASTRTASQETQYF.

The chain combines TRBV5-6 with TRBJ2-3; tentatively, D is TRBD1 (6 bases). Germline V gene data show CDR1 as SGHDT and CDR2 as YYEEEE. CDR3 size: 14 residues. V was shortened by 0 bases and J by 4 bases, with 9 bases between the two germline ends. The CDR3 spells CASSLGGLADTQYF. The CDR3 DNA is TGTGCCAGCAGCTTGGGGGGGCTTGCAGATACGCAGTATTTT.

The CDR3 is CASRRTATNEKLFF. The CDR3 nucleotides read TGTGCCAGCAGAAGGACAGCAACTAATGAAAAACTGTTTTTT. The chain recombines TRBV25-1 with TRBJ1-4; D perhaps matches TRBD1 (6 bases). V gave up 6 bases and J gave up 0 bases, with 8 bases separating them. Germline CDR1 reads MGHDK; CDR2 reads SYGVNS. This CDR3 has 14 amino acids.

A few counts support this clone. The V call is TRBV14, the J call TRBJ1-1, with D possibly TRBD1 on 5 matching bases. Trimming left V 1 base short and J 0 bases short, with 6 bases between. Per the germline V gene, CDR1 is SGHDN and CDR2 is FVKESK. There are 14 residues in the CDR3. In nucleotides, the CDR3 is TGTGCCAGCAGCCAAGCAGGGATGAACACTGAAGCTTTCTTT. This sequence encodes CASSQAGMNTEAFF.

J is TRBJ2-7 and V is TRBV10-3, with 12 nucleotides matching TRBD2. Germline CDR1 reads ENHRY; CDR2 reads SYGVKD. The CDR3 runs 15 residues. V trimming: 6 bases; J trimming: 4 bases; junction bases outside the gene matches: 7. The CDR3 nucleotides read TGTGCCATCAGCGGTGGACTAGCGGGGAGGTACGAGCAGTACTTC. This sequence encodes CAISGGLAGRYEQYF.

The V and J genes are TRBV7-2 and TRBJ2-6; either TRBD1 or TRBD2 may supply D (5 bases each). The germline V gene encodes CDR1 SGHTA and CDR2 FQGNSA. V lost 4 bases to trimming and J lost 4 bases, with 23 bases between them. The CDR3 runs 19 residues. CDR3 residues: CASSWGGLGPRSGANVLTF. The CDR3 bases are TGTGCCAGCAGCTGGGGCGGGCTGGGCCCGAGGTCCGGGGCCAACGTCCTGACTTTC.

The chain recombines TRBV6-5 with TRBJ1-3, with D uncertain. The CDR3 is made up of 15 amino acids. Germline CDR1 reads MNHEY; CDR2 reads SVGAGI. Trimming stripped 0 bases from V and 0 bases from J, with 6 bases between. Written as DNA, the CDR3 is TGTGCCAGCAGTTACTCGGAGGGCTCTGGAAACACCATATATTTT. Its protein is CASSYSEGSGNTIYF.

The chain employs TRBV6-5 and TRBJ2-7, with 7 nucleotides matching TRBD1. V lost 2 bases to trimming and J lost 6 bases; unmatched junction nucleotides: 4. Germline V CDR1 and CDR2: MNHEY, SVGAGI. CDR3 length equals 13 residues. The CDR3, as DNA: TGTGCCAGCAGTTACATCCCAGGGGGCGAGCAGTACTTC. This sequence encodes CASSYIPGGEQYF.

In DNA, the CDR3 is TGCGCCAGCAGCCAAGCCTCGACAGGGATCTACTACGAGCAGTACTTC. Protein sequence: CASSQASTGIYYEQYF. The chain carries TRBV4-3 and TRBJ2-7; 7 bases agree with TRBD1. The CDR3 runs 16 residues. V was pared by 1 base and J by 3 bases, with 9 bases of the junction left unmatched. CDR1 and CDR2 (germline): LGHNA, YSLEER.

The J gene is TRBJ1-2, the V gene TRBV7-8; perhaps TRBD1 as D (5 bases). This CDR3 contains 14 residues. CDR1 and CDR2 from the germline V gene are SGHVS and FQNEAQ. Trimming cost V 5 bases and J 5 bases, with 15 bases left between them. The DNA for the CDR3 is TGTGCCAGCAGCCCAGTGGGGGTTTTGTATGGCTACACCTTC. It codes for CASSPVGVLYGYTF.

The rearrangement links TRBV7-8 to TRBJ1-3, with no clear D. Germline V CDR1 and CDR2: SGHVS, FQNEAQ. The CDR3 spans 15 residues. Trimming pared 1 base from V and 2 bases from J, leaving 9 bases between. The CDR3 bases are TGTGCCAGCAGCTTAGGGATGAGTACTGGAAACACCATATATTTT. Its protein product is CASSLGMSTGNTIYF.

This chain links TRBV6-5 with TRBJ2-5; 7 bases match TRBD1. The J segment lost 2 bases and the V segment lost 8 bases, leaving 5 bases of the junction unmatched. This CDR3 is built from 13 residues. Per the germline V gene, CDR1 is MNHEY and CDR2 is SVGAGI. CDR3: CASAGDRQETQYF. The CDR3 DNA reads as TGTGCCAGCGCCGGGGACAGACAAGAGACCCAGTACTTC.

The chain recombines TRBV9 with TRBJ2-2; perhaps TRBD1 as D (6 bases). Between the trimmed V and J ends, which lost 8 bases and 5 bases, there was a span of 13 bases. CDR1 SGDLS and CDR2 YYNGEE come from the germline V gene. The CDR3 sequence is 13 residues long. DNA of the CDR3: TGTGCCAGTTCTATCAGGGGAACCGGGGAGCTGTTTTTT. Translation: CASSIRGTGELFF. The variable domain in full, with the rest retrieved from reference TRBV9 and TRBJ2-2, is DSGVTQTPKHLITATGQRVTLRCSPRSGDLSVYWYQQSLDQGLQFLIQYYNGEERAKGNILERFSAQQFPDLHSELNLSSLELGDSALYFCASSIRGTGELFFGEGSRLTVL.